Each of the 22 T cell receptor beta chains below was sequenced from the same sample in a study of cytomegalovirus exposure and HLA in healthy donors. PCR used 60 Vbeta primers and 13 Jbeta primers. Profiling relied on immunoSEQ multiplex PCR, and the TCRdb table lists in-frame clones only, not all of them. Among around 210,000 clones listed, around 83% were seen once. Sequencing was done on a sample of PBMCs. These receptors came from a woman in her thirties or forties in good health and CMV-seronegative.

This chain connects TRBV7-9 to TRBJ1-2; D gene uncertain. The germline V gene encodes CDR1 SEHNR and CDR2 FQNEAQ (reference sequence). V lost 0 bases and J lost 3, with 20 bases in between. The CDR3 length is 18 residues. DNA for the CDR3: TGTGCCAGCAGCTTAGCGCTTCCGACCTCGCGGCGGGACTATGGCTACACCTTC. This codes for CASSLALPTSRRDYGYTF.

This chain links TRBV6-6 with TRBJ1-1, with a weak D call TRBD1 (5 bases). The CDR3 covers 14 residues. V shed 6 bases and J shed 1 base, with 12 bases lying between them. Looked up from germline, CDR1 is MNHNY and CDR2 is SVGAGI (reference sequence). The CDR3 loop is CASRQTTGNTEAFF. The CDR3 nucleotides read TGTGCCAGCAGACAAACTACAGGGAACACTGAAGCTTTCTTT.

This clone has just a few counts. The V call is TRBV23-1, the J call TRBJ1-5, with D hard to call. TRBV23-1 is filed as an ORF, its function uncertain. The V gene lost 7 bases and the J gene lost 4 bases, with 17 bases spanning the gap. This CDR3 spans 15 amino acids. CDR3 protein: CASTEKGSINQPQHF. In DNA form, the CDR3 reads TGCGCCAGCACGGAGAAAGGCAGCATAAATCAGCCCCAGCATTTT.

The chain employs TRBV30 and TRBJ1-2; possible D gene TRBD1, 6 bases. Germline V gene lookup returns CDR1 GTSNPN and CDR2 SVGIG (reference sequence). The length of the CDR3 is 14 residues. V dropped 1 base and J dropped 8 bases, with 17 bases sitting between them. This CDR3 reads CAWSATGFGRGYTF. In DNA form, the CDR3 reads TGTGCCTGGAGTGCCACAGGGTTCGGTCGCGGCTACACCTTC.

The rearrangement links TRBV7-3 to TRBJ2-1; no definite D call. CDR3 length: 15 residues. Trimming took 4 bases from V and 0 from J, leaving 10 bases between them. The germline V gene encodes CDR1 SGHTA and CDR2 FQGTGA. The CDR3 region is CASSSSMSSYNEQFF. CDR3 in DNA: TGTGCCAGCAGCTCTTCTATGAGCTCCTACAATGAGCAGTTCTTC.

A note on this clone: Other DNA sequences in the same sample also yield this CDR3. This rearrangement joins TRBV2 to TRBJ2-1; TRBD2 matches 13 bases. CDR3 length: 16 residues. CDR1 SNHLY and CDR2 FYNNEI come from the germline V gene. After removal of 3 bases from V and 7 bases from J, the junction contained 6 bases not matched to a gene. The CDR3 sequence: CASSDSGLAGANEQFF. The CDR3 bases are TGTGCCAGCAGTGATAGTGGACTAGCGGGAGCAAATGAGCAGTTCTTC.

This clone was detected only once. The rearrangement joins TRBV9 to TRBJ2-4; D perhaps matches TRBD2 (6 bases). The V gene's germline CDR1 is SGDLS and CDR2 YYNGEE. Trimming stripped 3 bases from V and 7 bases from J, with 17 bases between. The CDR3 sequence is 15 residues long. CDR3: CASSARGTDQNIQYF. In DNA form, the CDR3 reads TGTGCCAGCAGCGCCCGCGGGACGGACCAGAACATTCAGTACTTC. The full variable domain, its missing parts supplied by reference TRBV9 and TRBJ2-4, is DSGVTQTPKHLITATGQRVTLRCSPRSGDLSVYWYQQSLDQGLQFLIQYYNGEERAKGNILERFSAQQFPDLHSELNLSSLELGDSALYFCASSARGTDQNIQYFGAGTRLSVL.

CDR3 nucleotides: TGTGCCAGCGTCCCATTCTCTGGGGCCAACGTCCTGACTTTC. Translated: CASVPFSGANVLTF. V and J are TRBV6-1 and TRBJ2-6; no definite D call. The CDR3 contains 14 residues. Germline CDR1 and CDR2: MNHNS and SASEGT. V gave up 8 bases and J gave up 0 bases, with 8 bases separating them.

This clone appeared a single time. The chain couples TRBV9 to TRBJ2-7; TRBD2 matches 15 bases. The J segment lost 3 bases and the V segment lost 4 bases, leaving 8 bases of the junction unmatched. The CDR3 is 17 amino acids. The germline V gene has CDR1 SGDLS and CDR2 YYNGEE. The DNA for the CDR3 is TGTGCCAGCAGCCCCGGGACTAGCGGGAGGCGACTCTACGAGCAGTACTTC. Translating it yields CASSPGTSGRRLYEQYF. Combining the CDR3 with reference TRBV9 and TRBJ2-7 gives the whole variable domain DSGVTQTPKHLITATGQRVTLRCSPRSGDLSVYWYQQSLDQGLQFLIQYYNGEERAKGNILERFSAQQFPDLHSELNLSSLELGDSALYFCASSPGTSGRRLYEQYFGPGTRLTVT.

The rearrangement joins TRBV5-8 to TRBJ2-2, with a weak D call TRBD2 (6 bases). V was clipped by 3 bases and J by 5 bases, with 26 bases between them. CDR3 size: 19 residues. The V gene's germline CDR1 is SGHTS and CDR2 YDEGEE. The CDR3 DNA reads TGTGCCAGCAGCTGGGAGGACGGGACCTTTAACACGAGGACCGGGGAGCTGTTTTTT. Translated, it gives CASSWEDGTFNTRTGELFF.

The chain carries TRBV6-5 and TRBJ2-7; TRBD1 aligns across 7 bases. J gave up 0 bases and V 6 bases, and 8 bases lay outside the gene matches. This CDR3 contains 15 residues. The germline V gene has CDR1 MNHEY and CDR2 SVGAGI. The chain's CDR3 is CASSRYRGASYEQYF. CDR3 nucleotides: TGTGCCAGCAGCCGATACAGGGGTGCCTCCTACGAGCAGTACTTC.

The chain is built from TRBV5-1 and TRBJ2-5; tentatively, D is TRBD2 (6 bases). The CDR3 sequence is 16 residues long. Trimming stripped 4 bases from V and 11 bases from J, with 27 bases between. The germline gives CDR1 SGHRS, CDR2 YFSETQ. The CDR3 DNA is TGCGCCAGCAGCCTGGCTAGTACAACCTTACCGGGGGAGCAGTACTTC. Its translation: CASSLASTTLPGEQYF.

This clone came up once. The V call is TRBV2, the J call TRBJ2-3; the D is unclear. V was trimmed by 7 bases and J by 1 base, leaving 15 bases between them. The CDR3 extends over 15 amino acids. Germline V gives CDR1 SNHLY, CDR2 FYNNEI. For the CDR3, the DNA is TGTGCCAGCATCCTTCTGGGCTCCGGCACAGATACGCAGTATTTT. This sequence encodes CASILLGSGTDTQYF.

This sequence joins TRBV7-9 and TRBJ2-5; D remains ambiguous. The CDR3 consists of 14 residues. CDR1 SEHNR and CDR2 FQNEAQ come from the germline V gene (reference sequence). V lost 0 bases, J lost 5 bases, and 10 bases lay in between. The CDR3 DNA reads as TGTGCCAGCAGCTTAGCGGTGGCCCAGGAGACCCAGTACTTC. It yields the protein CASSLAVAQETQYF.

The J gene is TRBJ2-2, the V gene TRBV10-1; D gene uncertain. This CDR3 comprises 13 residues. Looked up from germline, CDR1 is WNHNN and CDR2 is SYGVQD (reference sequence). Trimming stripped 11 bases from V and 1 base from J, with 11 bases between. CDR3 loop: CAGKAGNTGELFF. CDR3 DNA: TGCGCCGGCAAGGCAGGGAACACCGGGGAGCTGTTTTTT.

The V and J genes are TRBV7-2 and TRBJ1-1; D uncertain. The germline V and J ends were trimmed by 2 bases and 0 bases, with 13 bases remaining between them. The germline CDR1 and CDR2 sequences are SGHTA and FQGNSA. The CDR3 has 16 residues. The CDR3 region is CASSLLRSRMNTEAFF. As DNA, the CDR3 is TGTGCCAGCAGCTTATTACGTAGTCGCATGAACACTGAAGCTTTCTTT. The variable domain in full, with the rest retrieved from reference TRBV7-2 and TRBJ1-1, is GAGVSQSPSNKVTEKGKDVELRCDPISGHTALYWYRQSLGQGLEFLIYFQGNSAPDKSGLPSDRFSAERTGGSVSTLTIQRTQQEDSAVYLCASSLLRSRMNTEAFFGQGTRLTVV.

V and J are TRBV21-1 and TRBJ1-4; the table's D call TRBD1 went unverified against the DNA. TRBV21-1 is labeled a pseudogene. The CDR3 sequence is 13 residues long. CDR3 nucleotides: TGTGCCAGCATCCCAAACCCCACAGGTTTACTGTTTTTT. This codes for CASIPNPTGLLFF.

The J gene is TRBJ1-1, the V gene TRBV5-4; 8 nucleotides line up with TRBD1. The germline gives CDR1 SGHNT, CDR2 YYREEE (reference sequence). The V and J ends lost 2 bases and 0 bases, in that order; junction bases with no gene match: 6. CDR3 size: 16 residues. The CDR3 spells CASSLHPGQVNTEAFF. CDR3 DNA: TGTGCCAGCAGCTTACATCCGGGACAGGTGAACACTGAAGCTTTCTTT.

The chain recombines TRBV11-3 with TRBJ1-3, with TRBD1 matching over 7 bases. Germline CDR1 SGHNT, CDR2 YENEEA. The junction had 5 bases not matched to a gene; V was cut back by 5 bases and J by 4 bases. The length of the CDR3 is 14 residues. CDR3 residues: CASSPGTEGNTIYF. CDR3 DNA: TGTGCCAGCAGCCCCGGGACAGAAGGAAACACCATATATTTT.

The chain is built from TRBV28 and TRBJ2-1; tentative D call: TRBD2 (5 bases). Trimming left V 8 bases short and J 6 bases short, with 17 bases between. Germline CDR1 is MDHEN and CDR2 is SYDVKM. This CDR3 is 14 amino acids long. The CDR3 loop reads CASSFREYLNEQFF. The CDR3 region has the DNA TGTGCCAGCTCCTTTCGGGAATATCTCAATGAGCAGTTCTTC.

The genes are TRBV5-1 and TRBJ2-1; 9 bases align to TRBD1. CDR3 length equals 15 residues. The trim removed 0 bases at V and 5 bases at J, leaving 3 bases unmatched. Germline lookup yields CDR1 SGHRS and CDR2 YFSETQ. The CDR3 here is CASSLAGQGNNEQFF. DNA of the CDR3: TGCGCCAGCAGCTTGGCGGGACAGGGTAACAATGAGCAGTTCTTC.

V and J are TRBV7-9 and TRBJ2-1; the D gene is possibly TRBD2 (5 bases). Germline V gives CDR1 SEHNR, CDR2 FQNEAQ (reference sequence). Trimming left V 5 bases short and J 5 bases short, with 7 bases between. CDR3 length: 12 residues. The CDR3 spells CASSPGNNEQFF. Written as DNA, the CDR3 is TGTGCCAGCAGCCCGGGGAACAATGAGCAGTTCTTC.